The 3 T cell receptor beta chains in this list originate from one sample, sequenced in a study of blood T cell repertoires in COVID-19. Data came from immunoSEQ multiplex PCR; TCRdb stores just in-frame clones and leaves some out. The sample includes around 400,000 clones, 89% of them seen just once. The sample comprised peripheral blood. These receptors were obtained from a man in his forties with acute or convalescent COVID-19.

This sequence joins TRBV18 and TRBJ2-3; TRBD1 might be the D (6 bases). The CDR3 is 17 residues long. Germline V gene data show CDR1 as KGHSH and CDR2 as LQKENI. V gave up 4 bases and J gave up 2 bases, with 19 bases separating them. The CDR3 is CASSLGTIIGLTDTQYF. The CDR3, as DNA: TGTGCCAGCTCACTCGGGACAATTATCGGACTCACAGATACGCAGTATTTT.

This clone was seen a few times. The CDR3 here is CASSLTPGGNAPVYGYTF. As DNA, the CDR3 is TGCGCCAGCAGCTTGACCCCGGGAGGAAACGCGCCCGTCTATGGCTACACCTTC. V gene TRBV5-1 combines with J gene TRBJ1-2; no reliable D call. The CDR3 contains 18 residues. Germline assignment: CDR1 SGHRS and CDR2 YFSETQ. Trimming shortened V by 1 base and J by 4 bases, and 23 bases separated the two germline ends.

This clone was detected a few times. This chain connects TRBV7-9 to TRBJ1-2; tentatively, D is TRBD1 (6 bases). CDR1 SEHNR and CDR2 FQNEAQ come from the germline V gene (reference sequence). CDR3 size: 15 residues. Trimming took off 5 bases at V and 6 bases at J, with 19 bases between the two ends. In DNA, the CDR3 is TGTGCCAGCAGCATTCCTCTGGCAGGGGTACATGGCTACACCTTC. This translates into CASSIPLAGVHGYTF.